Reported below is one T cell receptor beta chain. Its antigen is as yet unknown. On cycle 4 day 1 and cycle 7 day 1, as well as at baseline, blood was sampled. Measured with immunoSEQ multiplex PCR; TCRdb has only the in-frame clones, and not every one. The sample shows approximately 57,000 clones, over 75% of them seen only once. These data originate in a study of OX40 agonist ivuxolimab in advanced cancers. The wider study: From about 23 to 85 years was the age range, with a mean of about 54 years, and around 84% were male. General study results and limits: Individuals who were partial responders at 0.1-3.0 mg/kg had clonal expansion that ranked among the lowest.

In germline, CDR1 is SEHNR, CDR2 FQNEAQ (reference sequence). V was pared by 6 bases and J by 0 bases, with 8 bases of the junction left unmatched. The CDR3 sequence is 16 residues long. The receptor comes from an adult with an advanced solid tumor such as melanoma, head and neck, liver or kidney cancer. The chain combines TRBV7-9 with TRBJ2-1, with 7 bases lining up with TRBD1. The sequences come from CD4+ or CD8+ T cells sorted from blood, collected in a trial of the OX40 agonist ivuxolimab. The CDR3 region has the DNA TGTGCCAGCAGAAAAACAGGGGCCAGCTCCTACAATGAGCAGTTCTTC. It specifies CASRKTGASSYNEQFF.